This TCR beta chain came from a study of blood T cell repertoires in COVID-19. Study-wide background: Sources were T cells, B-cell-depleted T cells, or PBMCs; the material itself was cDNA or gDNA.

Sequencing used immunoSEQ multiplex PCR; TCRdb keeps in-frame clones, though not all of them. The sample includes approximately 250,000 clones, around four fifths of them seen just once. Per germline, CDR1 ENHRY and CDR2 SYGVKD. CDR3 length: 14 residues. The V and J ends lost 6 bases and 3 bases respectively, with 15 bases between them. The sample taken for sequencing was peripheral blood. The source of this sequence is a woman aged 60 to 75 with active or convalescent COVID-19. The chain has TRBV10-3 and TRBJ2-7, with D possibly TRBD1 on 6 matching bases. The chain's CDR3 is CAIRPDSGGYEQYF. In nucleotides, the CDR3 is TGTGCCATCAGACCGGACAGTGGGGGCTACGAGCAGTACTTC.